Below are 14 T cell receptor beta chains sequenced from a single sample in a study of cytomegalovirus exposure and HLA in healthy donors. With 60 Vbeta and 13 Jbeta primers, the PCR was carried out. Sequencing was performed with immunoSEQ multiplex PCR; in TCRdb, only in-frame clones are kept and a portion is missing. This sample carries under 200,000 clones, 70% to 80% of them seen once, and the ten largest clones take roughly 14%. The sample comprised PBMCs. Every receptor here comes from a woman in her thirties in good health and CMV-seropositive.

This sequence joins TRBV2 and TRBJ1-2; no reliable D call. Germline V CDR1 and CDR2: SNHLY, FYNNEI. The CDR3 contains 12 residues. V was cut by 6 bases and J by 8 bases, with 13 bases left in between. CDR3 region: CASRGPEQGYTF. CDR3 DNA sequence: TGTGCCAGCAGGGGCCCCGAGCAGGGCTACACCTTC.

V is TRBV11-2 and J is TRBJ1-6, with 7 bases fitting TRBD1. Germline V gene lookup returns CDR1 SGHAT and CDR2 FQNNGV. There are 16 residues in the CDR3. The ends lost 5 bases at V and 0 bases at J; junction bases unmatched: 4. CDR3: CASSKDRSSYNSPLHF. In DNA, the CDR3 is TGTGCCAGCAGCAAGGACAGGAGCTCCTATAATTCACCCCTCCACTTT.

The chain recombines TRBV5-1 with TRBJ1-5; no clear D gene. Trimming took 2 bases from V and 6 from J, leaving 9 bases between them. The CDR3 totals 13 residues. Per germline, CDR1 SGHRS and CDR2 YFSETQ. Written as DNA, the CDR3 is TGCGCCAGCAGCTTAGAGGGTACTCAGCCCCAGCATTTT. Amino acid sequence: CASSLEGTQPQHF.

The table lists this clone with a count of one. The chain is built from TRBV11-3 and TRBJ1-1; TRBD1 is a possible D gene (5 bases). This CDR3 has 13 residues. The V end was cut by 4 bases, the J end by 3 bases, with 9 bases between. The germline CDR1 and CDR2 sequences are SGHNT and YENEEA. CDR3 bases: TGTGCCAGCAGCTCCGGACACGACACTGAAGCTTTCTTT. Protein sequence: CASSSGHDTEAFF.

This clone was observed a few times. V and J are TRBV29-1 and TRBJ1-1; D remains unclear. CDR1 and CDR2 (germline): SQVTM, ANQGSEA. V was trimmed by 4 bases and J by 1 base, leaving 4 bases between them. This CDR3 has 11 amino acids. The CDR3: CSVAQNTEAFF. The CDR3 DNA sequence: TGCAGCGTTGCCCAGAACACTGAAGCTTTCTTT.

Concerning this clone itself: Being one base from a much bigger clone, this may be a read error. This chain joins TRBV28 and TRBJ2-1; D may be TRBD1 (5 bases). Deletions cut 5 bases from V and 0 bases from J, with 8 bases between. From germline, CDR1 is MDHEN and CDR2 SYDVKM. The CDR3 is 14 residues long. The CDR3 spells CASSRQSSYNEQFF. CDR3 in DNA: TGTGCCAGCAGTCGACAGAGCTCCTACAATGAGCAGTTCTTC. The full variable domain, completed using reference TRBV28 and TRBJ2-1, is DVKVTQSSRYLVKRTGEKVFLECVQDMDHENMFWYRQDPGLGLRLIYFSYDVKMKEKGDIPEGYSVSREKKERFSLILESASTNQTSMYLCASSRQSSYNEQFFGPGTRLTVL.

This chain uses TRBV2 with TRBJ1-1; 7 bases map to TRBD1. The J segment lost 1 base and the V segment lost 6 bases, leaving 2 bases of the junction unmatched. This CDR3 comprises 13 residues. Germline loops: CDR1 SNHLY, CDR2 FYNNEI. The chain's CDR3 is CASRRTGNTEAFF. The CDR3 DNA sequence: TGTGCCAGCAGGAGGACAGGGAACACTGAAGCTTTCTTT.

The chain is built from TRBV2 and TRBJ1-6; 8 positions agree with TRBD1. Trimming at V came to 6 bases and at J to 6 bases, leaving 4 bases not matched to a gene. This CDR3 region has 14 residues. Per the germline V gene, CDR1 is SNHLY and CDR2 is FYNNEI. The chain's CDR3 is CASSETGVNSPLHF. The CDR3 DNA is TGTGCCAGCAGCGAGACAGGGGTTAATTCACCCCTCCACTTT.

This chain connects TRBV2 to TRBJ1-3; D is unresolved. Germline CDR1 reads SNHLY; CDR2 reads FYNNEI. V was shortened by 4 bases and J by 0 bases, with 13 bases between the two germline ends. This CDR3 has 16 residues. This CDR3 reads CASSGITQISGNTIYF. The DNA of the CDR3 is TGTGCCAGCAGTGGAATAACACAGATCTCTGGAAACACCATATATTTT.

The chain employs TRBV5-1 and TRBJ2-1, with 10 positions matching TRBD2. V was pared by 0 bases and J by 8 bases, with 14 bases of the junction left unmatched. This CDR3 spans 18 amino acids. CDR1 and CDR2 from the germline V gene are SGHRS and YFSETQ. The CDR3 sequence is CASSLATFSGREGDEQFF. The CDR3 DNA follows: TGCGCCAGCAGCTTGGCCACCTTCAGCGGGAGGGAGGGTGATGAGCAGTTCTTC.

The chain combines TRBV28 with TRBJ2-1, with 9 bases that match TRBD2. Trimming cost V 5 bases and J 10 bases; bases outside gene matches: 3. The length of the CDR3 is 12 residues. In germline, CDR1 is MDHEN, CDR2 SYDVKM. This chain's CDR3 is CASSIAGDEQFF. In DNA form, the CDR3 reads TGTGCCAGCAGTATAGCGGGAGACGAGCAGTTCTTC.

This clone came up a few times. The chain uses TRBV6-5 and TRBJ1-4; 8 nucleotides agree with TRBD1. CDR3 length equals 16 residues. Trimming took 0 bases from V and 3 from J; bases not matched to a gene: 3. Per the germline V gene, CDR1 is MNHEY and CDR2 is SVGAGI. The CDR3, as DNA: TGTGCCAGCAGTTACTCACTACAGGGGGCTAATGAAAAACTGTTTTTT. Translating it yields CASSYSLQGANEKLFF.

The chain carries TRBV9 and TRBJ2-7; tentatively, D is TRBD1 (5 bases). V gave up 3 bases and J gave up 2 bases, with 18 bases separating them. The germline CDR1 and CDR2 sequences are SGDLS and YYNGEE. CDR3 size: 16 residues. CDR3: CASSAYPGAEPYEQYF. The DNA of the CDR3 is TGTGCCAGCAGCGCCTACCCTGGGGCGGAACCCTACGAGCAGTACTTC.

The chain uses TRBV7-2 and TRBJ1-2; 8 nucleotides match TRBD1. Germline V gene data show CDR1 as SGHTA and CDR2 as FQGNSA. This CDR3 contains 15 residues. V was pared by 5 bases and J by 5 bases, with 10 bases of the junction left unmatched. The CDR3 loop is CASSEAGGGLYGYTF. The DNA for the CDR3 is TGTGCCAGCAGCGAGGCAGGGGGCGGATTATATGGCTACACCTTC.